Each of the 5 T cell receptor beta chains below was sequenced from the same sample in a study of blood T cell repertoires in COVID-19. TCRdb keeps only in-frame clones here, not all; method: immunoSEQ multiplex PCR. The sample holds over 250,000 clones, more than 70% seen once. The sample taken for sequencing was PBMCs or T cells enriched from blood (not recorded which). All receptors come from a woman aged 55-75 years in a cohort exposed to, infected with or recovered from COVID-19 (not recorded which).

The chain is built from TRBV5-1 and TRBJ2-3, with 8 bases fitting TRBD1. This CDR3 is built from 14 residues. J gave up 5 bases and V 4 bases, and 6 bases lay outside the gene matches. The germline V gene encodes CDR1 SGHRS and CDR2 YFSETQ. The CDR3: CASSLDRVGDTQYF. CDR3 DNA sequence: TGCGCCAGCAGCCTGGACAGGGTAGGAGATACGCAGTATTTT. The entire variable domain, with the rest obtained from reference TRBV5-1 and TRBJ2-3, is as follows: KAGVTQTPRYLIKTRGQQVTLSCSPISGHRSVSWYQQTPGQGLQFLFEYFSETQRNKGNFPGRFSGRQFSNSRSEMNVSTLELGDSALYLCASSLDRVGDTQYFGPGTRLTVL.

The CDR3 nucleotides read TGTGCCAGCAGCGCATCAGGGAACCGGGACTCCAAGCAGTTCTTC. Amino acid sequence: CASSASGNRDSKQFF. V gene TRBV9 combines with J gene TRBJ2-1; perhaps TRBD2 as D (6 bases). Trimming pared 3 bases from V and 11 bases from J, leaving 21 bases between. Germline V gene data show CDR1 as SGDLS and CDR2 as YYNGEE. The CDR3 spans 15 residues.

The J gene is TRBJ2-5, the V gene TRBV3-1 (or the pseudogene TRBV3-2), with D unclear. The V end lost 1 base, the J end lost 8 bases, and 5 bases lay between the germline ends. The germline V gene has CDR1 LGHDT and CDR2 YNNKEL (reference sequence). The CDR3 consists of 11 residues. In nucleotides, the CDR3 is TGTGCCAGCAGCCAAGTTACTACCCAGTACTTC. Protein sequence: CASSQVTTQYF.

This chain connects TRBV7-8 to TRBJ2-1; D call uncertain. This CDR3 has 17 residues. Germline V lookup: CDR1 SGHVS, CDR2 FQNEAQ. V lost 4 bases, J lost 0 bases, and 16 bases lay in between. CDR3 region: CASSSHPLVTSYNEQFF. The CDR3, as DNA: TGTGCCAGCAGCTCCCACCCCCTAGTGACCTCCTACAATGAGCAGTTCTTC.

The chain couples TRBV20-1 to TRBJ2-7; 9 nucleotides agree with TRBD1. V dropped 3 bases and J dropped 5; count of bases not matched to a gene: 8. Per the germline V gene, CDR1 is DFQATT and CDR2 is SNEGSKA (reference sequence). This CDR3 spans 14 amino acids. The CDR3 loop is CSASEGTGYHEQYF. The DNA of the CDR3 is TGCAGTGCTAGTGAGGGGACAGGGTACCACGAGCAGTACTTC.